A single TCR beta chain is shown here with its context. What this receptor recognizes is not known. It has no much larger one-base neighbor in the sample; base qualities were not kept. These data come from a study of control samples from healthy donors and cancer patients (dated by TCRdb to the early 2020s). The library was obtained by the immunoSEQ multiplex PCR assay. This is the immuneACCESS table as TCRdb keeps it, with only in-frame sequences that have V and J called. A part of the clones is gone; compared with another copy, unresolved V genes explain less than half, and the rest is unexplained. The sample contains some 100,000 clones, around 86% of them found a single time. In total, the top ten clones hold roughly 1.3% of the sample. The clonotype originates from a woman aged 50 to 65 in good health. Sequencing was done on a sample of blood.

CDR3 sequence: CASSMMAEAFF. The sequenced DNA: TGTGCCAGTAGTATGATGGCTGAAGCTTTCTTT. The chain joins TRBV19 to TRBJ1-1; the D segment cannot be called with confidence. CDR1 and CDR2, looked up from the germline V gene (reference sequence), are LNHDA and SQIVND. V is shortened by 3 bases, J by 6 bases, and the region joining them spans 5 bases. The CDR3 numbers 11 residues from cysteine through phenylalanine. Of the read, only the CDR3 DNA is kept; its 33 bases are in frame from base 1. The CDR3 plus the reference TRBV19 and TRBJ1-1 genes for the other parts give the full variable domain: DGGITQSPKYLFRKEGQNVTLSCEQNLNHDAMYWYRQDPGQGLRLIYYSQIVNDFQKGDIAEGYSVSREKKESFPLTVTSAQKNPTAFYLCASSMMAEAFFGQGTRLTVV.